The 26 T cell receptor beta chains reported below all come from one sample, sequenced in a study of tissue T cells after allogeneic stem cell transplantation. Clones were sequenced by immunoSEQ multiplex PCR, and TCRdb holds only the in-frame ones, with some missing. This sample yields about 9,800 clones, of which under 75% are seen a single time; roughly 10% belongs to the top ten. The specimen was tissue from the ileum, collected at autopsy. These receptors came from a woman aged 18 to 55 with breast cancer.

The CDR3 bases are TGTGCCAGCAGTCCGATTGCATATAATAGTCAGCCCCAGCATTTT. Translation gives CASSPIAYNSQPQHF. This chain links TRBV27 with TRBJ1-5; no reliable D call. This CDR3 contains 15 residues. Trimming stripped 5 bases from V and 6 bases from J, with 17 bases between. Germline loops: CDR1 MNHEY, CDR2 SMNVEV (reference sequence).

This chain links TRBV10-3 with TRBJ2-7, with TRBD2 matching over 9 bases. Germline V lookup: CDR1 ENHRY, CDR2 SYGVKD. Trimming cost V 4 bases and J 3 bases; bases outside gene matches: 4. There are 14 residues in the CDR3. As DNA, the CDR3 is TGTGCCATCAGTGTTGGGCGGGAGGGCTACGAGCAGTACTTC. It is translated as CAISVGREGYEQYF.

This sequence joins TRBV14 and TRBJ2-7; a possible D gene is TRBD1 (6 bases). Germline CDR1 SGHDN, CDR2 FVKESK. The V end lost 5 bases, the J end lost 2 bases, and 10 bases lay between the germline ends. This CDR3 has 13 amino acids. This CDR3 reads CASSYAGAYEQYF. Written as DNA, the CDR3 is TGTGCCAGCAGCTACGCAGGGGCCTACGAGCAGTACTTC.

This clone was observed a handful of times. The chain couples TRBV30 to TRBJ1-6; D not resolved. V was pared by 5 bases and J by 8 bases, with 10 bases between. Germline loops: CDR1 GTSNPN, CDR2 SVGIG (reference sequence). The CDR3 is 12 residues long. The CDR3 region is CAWANSYSPLHF. The CDR3 DNA is TGTGCCTGGGCCAACAGCTATTCACCCCTCCACTTT.

A few counts support this clone. The V and J genes are TRBV30 and TRBJ1-5, with 10 nucleotides matching TRBD1. Germline loops: CDR1 GTSNPN, CDR2 SVGIG (reference sequence). CDR3 length: 15 residues. Trimming took 2 bases from V and 6 from J; bases not matched to a gene: 7. The CDR3 region has the DNA TGTGCCTGGAGTCCCCGGGACAGGGGTATTCAGCCCCAGCATTTT. This codes for CAWSPRDRGIQPQHF.

The chain has TRBV6-2 or TRBV6-3 and TRBJ1-1, with 8 bases identical to TRBD1. The CDR3 is made up of 12 amino acids. Germline trimming cut 5 bases from V and 4 bases from J; bases unmatched to any gene: 0. Per the germline V gene, CDR1 is MNHEY and CDR2 is SVGEGT. The DNA of the CDR3 is TGTGCCAGCAGTACAGGGGGCACTGAAGCTTTCTTT. Translation: CASSTGGTEAFF.

The genes are TRBV6-6 and TRBJ2-1; perhaps TRBD2 as D (6 bases). Germline values: CDR1 MNHNY, CDR2 SVGAGI (reference sequence). The length of the CDR3 is 14 residues. V lost 5 bases and J 5 bases, leaving 13 bases between the germline ends. In DNA form, the CDR3 reads TGTGCCAGCAGTCCCTCGGGGGAAGACAATGAGCAGTTCTTC. Residues: CASSPSGEDNEQFF.

CDR3 sequence reads: CAISVGLGTSGQETQYF. The CDR3 DNA reads TGTGCCATCAGTGTGGGCCTCGGGACTAGCGGCCAAGAGACCCAGTACTTC. J is TRBJ2-5 and V is TRBV10-3; 11 bases are shared with TRBD2. The CDR3 covers 17 residues. CDR1 is ENHRY and CDR2 is SYGVKD in the germline V gene. Unmatched junction bases numbered 8, after V lost 4 bases and J lost 1 base.

The rearrangement joins TRBV6-5 to TRBJ1-2, with D possibly being TRBD1 (5 bases). In germline, CDR1 is MNHEY, CDR2 SVGAGI. This CDR3 region has 15 residues. V lost 4 bases, J lost 3 bases, and 15 bases lay in between. This CDR3 reads CASSSRWDADYGYTF. In nucleotides, the CDR3 is TGTGCCAGCAGTTCCAGATGGGACGCAGACTATGGCTACACCTTC.

The chain recombines TRBV19 with TRBJ2-1, with 7 bases aligning to TRBD1. Per the germline V gene, CDR1 is LNHDA and CDR2 is SQIVND (reference sequence). Trimming at V came to 5 bases and at J to 2 bases, leaving 12 bases not matched to a gene. The CDR3 is 17 residues long. The CDR3 region has the DNA TGTGCCAGTAGTTCGCGCTTCGACAGGGTTACCTACAATGAGCAGTTCTTC. Protein sequence: CASSSRFDRVTYNEQFF.

This clone has more than one count but fewer than ten. V usage is TRBV16 and J usage is TRBJ2-3; D gene unclear. V was pared by 2 bases and J by 2 bases, with 2 bases between. The CDR3 consists of 12 residues. CDR1 is KGHSY, CDR2 FQNENV, per germline. DNA of the CDR3: TGTGCCAGCAGCCAAACCACAGATACGCAGTATTTT. Its protein is CASSQTTDTQYF.

This chain links TRBV7-9 with TRBJ2-5; D tentatively fits TRBD1 or TRBD2 (5 bases each). Germline loops: CDR1 SEHNR, CDR2 FQNEAQ (reference sequence). CDR3 length: 13 residues. The V gene lost 1 base and the J gene lost 5 bases, with 8 bases spanning the gap. The CDR3 DNA follows: TGTGCCAGCAGCTTAGGGGGCGGGGAGACCCAGTACTTC. Its translation is CASSLGGGETQYF. The whole variable domain, remainder taken from reference TRBV7-9 and TRBJ2-5, is DTGVSQNPRHKITKRGQNVTFRCDPISEHNRLYWYRQTLGQGPEFLTYFQNEAQLEKSRLLSDRFSAERPKGSFSTLEIQRTEQGDSAMYLCASSLGGGETQYFGPGTRLLVL.

There are a few counts of this clone. Within the sample, other DNA sequences also encode this same CDR3. The V and J genes are TRBV7-2 and TRBJ2-5; the D gene is possibly TRBD2 (5 bases). Trimming removed 1 base from V and 2 bases from J, with 8 bases in between. CDR1 and CDR2 (germline): SGHTA, FQGNSA. This CDR3 region has 14 residues. CDR3 bases: TGTGCCAGCAGCTTAGGAAGGAGGCAAGAGACCCAGTACTTC. Encoded protein: CASSLGRRQETQYF.

The table lists this clone with a few counts. This chain links TRBV25-1 with TRBJ2-3; 8 nucleotides agree with TRBD2. Germline values: CDR1 MGHDK, CDR2 SYGVNS. The CDR3 sequence is 13 residues long. V lost 6 bases to trimming and J lost 5 bases; unmatched junction nucleotides: 4. In nucleotides, the CDR3 is TGTGCCAGCAGCGGGGGGGCAGGAGATACGCAGTATTTT. It specifies CASSGGAGDTQYF.

The chain has TRBV27 and TRBJ2-4; either TRBD1 or TRBD2 may supply D (6 bases each). V lost 7 bases to trimming and J lost 2 bases, with 9 bases between them. Germline lookup yields CDR1 MNHEY and CDR2 SMNVEV (reference sequence). This CDR3 comprises 13 residues. CDR3 in amino acids: CASKGGPKNIQYF. CDR3 DNA: TGTGCCAGCAAAGGGGGGCCCAAAAACATTCAGTACTTC.

The rearrangement links TRBV5-5 to TRBJ1-1; no clear D gene. Trimming shortened V by 0 bases and J by 3 bases, and 15 bases separated the two germline ends. The length of the CDR3 is 16 residues. The germline gives CDR1 SGHKS, CDR2 YYEKEE (reference sequence). The CDR3 DNA reads as TGTGCCAGCAGCTTGGAGCCAGGCCCTGGGGACACTGAAGCTTTCTTT. It codes for CASSLEPGPGDTEAFF.

The genes are TRBV19 and TRBJ2-5; TRBD1 matches at 9 bases. The CDR3 sequence is 15 residues long. The V gene end was trimmed by 10 bases and the J gene end by 4 bases; junction bases not matched to a gene: 13. CDR1 and CDR2 (germline): LNHDA, SQIVND (reference sequence). Here the CDR3 DNA reads TGTGCCACCTCCCCCCGGGACAGGGCTCGAGAGACCCAGTACTTC. Protein sequence: CATSPRDRARETQYF.

The rearrangement uses TRBV19 and TRBJ2-5; 7 bases are a match to TRBD2. Germline CDR1 LNHDA, CDR2 SQIVND (reference sequence). The CDR3 contains 13 residues. The V gene end was trimmed by 4 bases and the J gene end by 5 bases; junction bases not matched to a gene: 4. CDR3 coding DNA: TGTGCCAGTAGTACGGGACTAATGGAGACCCAGTACTTC. This codes for CASSTGLMETQYF.

The rearrangement uses TRBV7-2 and TRBJ1-4; the D is unclear. Trimming shortened V by 0 bases and J by 3 bases, and 11 bases separated the two germline ends. The CDR3 totals 16 residues. The V gene's germline CDR1 is SGHTA and CDR2 FQGNSA. This chain's CDR3 is CASSLAPPGANEKLFF. For the CDR3, the DNA is TGTGCCAGCAGCTTAGCTCCCCCCGGGGCTAATGAAAAACTGTTTTTT. Full variable domain (rest looked up from reference TRBV7-2 and TRBJ1-4): GAGVSQSPSNKVTEKGKDVELRCDPISGHTALYWYRQSLGQGLEFLIYFQGNSAPDKSGLPSDRFSAERTGGSVSTLTIQRTQQEDSAVYLCASSLAPPGANEKLFFGSGTQLSVL.

The chain is built from TRBV12-3 or TRBV12-4 and TRBJ2-2, with D perhaps matching TRBD1 or TRBD2 (5 bases each). This CDR3 region has 13 residues. The V end was cut by 5 bases, the J end by 7 bases, with 11 bases between. The DNA for the CDR3 is TGTGCCAGCAGTCTCCGGGACGGCGGGGAGCTGTTTTTT. Residues: CASSLRDGGELFF.

This clone appeared a few times. CDR3 region: CASSQFWDRTNSPLHF. The CDR3 nucleotides read TGTGCCAGCAGCCAATTCTGGGACAGGACTAATTCACCCCTCCACTTT. This chain uses TRBV16 with TRBJ1-6, with 8 nucleotides matching TRBD1. This CDR3 has 16 residues. J lost 6 bases, V lost 1 base, and 5 bases had no gene match. CDR1 is KGHSY and CDR2 is FQNENV in the germline V gene.

This clone was counted between two and nine times. This chain connects TRBV4-3 to TRBJ1-1; TRBD1 matches 8 bases. J was trimmed by 4 bases and V by 3 bases; bases with no gene match: 4. This CDR3 has 14 amino acids. Germline V lookup: CDR1 LGHNA, CDR2 YSLEER. Written as DNA, the CDR3 is TGCGCCAGCAGCCACTCGACAGGGGCCACTGAAGCTTTCTTT. Translation gives CASSHSTGATEAFF.

This clone was picked up a small number of times. The chain employs TRBV30 and TRBJ1-1; weak D call: TRBD1 (5 bases). The V and J ends lost 3 bases and 7 bases respectively, with 18 bases between them. CDR1 GTSNPN and CDR2 SVGIG come from the germline V gene (reference sequence). The length of the CDR3 is 14 residues. The CDR3 loop reads CAWRNGDSGFEAFF. CDR3 bases: TGTGCCTGGAGAAATGGTGACAGTGGGTTTGAAGCTTTCTTT.

The CDR3 protein is CASSFSYGYTF. CDR3 DNA: TGTGCCAGCAGTTTTAGCTATGGCTACACCTTC. The V call is TRBV27, the J call TRBJ1-2, with D hard to call. Germline V CDR1 and CDR2: MNHEY, SMNVEV (reference sequence). Deletions cut 3 bases from V and 4 bases from J, with 3 bases between. There are 11 residues in the CDR3.

The J gene is TRBJ2-1, the V gene TRBV5-1, with D possibly TRBD2 on 6 matching bases. The germline CDR1 and CDR2 sequences are SGHRS and YFSETQ. V was pared by 7 bases and J by 4 bases, with 15 bases between. There are 14 residues in the CDR3. The CDR3, as DNA: TGCGCCAGCTGGCCGGGACTGGAGTACAATGAGCAGTTCTTC. This encodes CASWPGLEYNEQFF.

This clone was observed a handful of times. The chain has TRBV29-1 and TRBJ2-1; TRBD2 is a possible D gene (6 bases). Germline CDR1 and CDR2: SQVTM and ANQGSEA. The CDR3 totals 13 residues. V was trimmed by 5 bases and J by 8 bases, leaving 16 bases between them. CDR3 sequence reads: CSVSPPGGDEQFF. In DNA, the CDR3 is TGCAGCGTTTCCCCCCCGGGCGGGGATGAGCAGTTCTTC.